The 21 T cell receptor beta chains listed next were all sequenced from one sample in a study of naive and memory T cell subsets. Both TRBC1 and TRBC2 were covered by a beta constant-region primer of two equimolar oligonucleotides. TCRdb re-analysed the UMI-ligation and nested PCR reads in MiXCR, keeping a single row per CDR3 protein. The sample has tens of thousands of distinct CDR3 sequences; around 13% are singletons. The sequenced sample was central memory CD4+ T cells from blood. The receptor set was obtained from a human donor in good health.

There are a few counts of this clonotype. The gene calls are TRBV25-1 and TRBJ2-5; D is perhaps TRBD2 (5 bases). Trimming took 0 bases from V and 5 from J, leaving 16 bases between them. Germline V CDR1 and CDR2: MGHDK, SYGVNS. The length of the CDR3 is 16 residues. The CDR3 loop is CASSEYGYTGKETQYF. The CDR3 DNA follows: TGTGCCAGCAGTGAATACGGGTATACGGGAAAGGAGACCCAGTACTTC.

The rearrangement joins TRBV11-3 to TRBJ2-3; perhaps TRBD2 as D (6 bases). Germline V gene lookup returns CDR1 SGHNT and CDR2 YENEEA. This CDR3 region has 13 residues. Deletions cut 1 base from V and 4 bases from J, with 6 bases between. CDR3 nucleotide sequence: TGTGCCAGCAGCTTAGGGGAGGCAGATACGCAGTATTTT. It specifies CASSLGEADTQYF. The complete variable domain, with remaining parts taken from reference TRBV11-3 and TRBJ2-3, reads EAGVVQSPRYKIIEKKQPVAFWCNPISGHNTLYWYLQNLGQGPELLIRYENEEAVDDSQLPKDRFSAERLKGVDSTLKIQPAELGDSAVYLCASSLGEADTQYFGPGTRLTVL.

The J gene is TRBJ1-1, the V gene TRBV2; perhaps TRBD1 as D (6 bases). Germline CDR1 and CDR2: SNHLY and FYNNEI. This CDR3 comprises 14 residues. V dropped 5 bases and J dropped 1 base, with 11 bases sitting between them. CDR3 sequence (DNA): TGTGCCAGCAGTATTCAGGGGTGGAACACTGAAGCTTTCTTT. It codes for CASSIQGWNTEAFF.

Only a few counts were recorded for this clonotype. The chain has TRBV7-2 and TRBJ2-1; perhaps TRBD2 as D (5 bases). Germline lookup yields CDR1 SGHTA and CDR2 FQGNSA. The V gene lost 2 bases and the J gene lost 5 bases, with 7 bases spanning the gap. This CDR3 has 13 residues. Written as DNA, the CDR3 is TGTGCCAGCAGCTTAATCGGGGACAATGAGCAGTTCTTC. This encodes CASSLIGDNEQFF.

This clonotype was seen a few times. This chain uses TRBV10-3 with TRBJ2-4, with TRBD2 matching 10 bases. CDR1 and CDR2 (germline): ENHRY, SYGVKD. The CDR3 runs to 14 residues. Germline trimming cut 6 bases from V and 8 bases from J; bases unmatched to any gene: 7. Written as DNA, the CDR3 is TGTGCCATCAGCCCCGGACTAGCGGCAGACATTCAGTACTTC. Protein product: CAISPGLAADIQYF.

In this sample, this clonotype turned up a few times. The V call is TRBV10-1, the J call TRBJ2-1, with TRBD2 matching 8 bases. CDR1 is WNHNN, CDR2 SYGVQD, per germline (reference sequence). This CDR3 contains 14 residues. V lost 4 bases to trimming and J lost 7 bases; unmatched junction nucleotides: 6. The CDR3 loop reads CASSVNSGMNEQFF. The CDR3 DNA sequence: TGCGCCAGCAGTGTGAATAGCGGGATGAATGAGCAGTTCTTC.

The sample holds a few counts of this clonotype. The V gene is TRBV7-9, the J gene TRBJ2-7; D gene uncertain. The V end lost 5 bases, the J end lost 8 bases, and 22 bases lay between the germline ends. Germline-derived CDR1 and CDR2 are SEHNR and FQNEAQ (reference sequence). The length of the CDR3 is 15 residues. The CDR3 region has the DNA TGTGCCAGCAGCCCCGGGTCGGCGCAGTCGGGCCAGCAGTACTTC. This sequence encodes CASSPGSAQSGQQYF.

This clonotype was seen only a few times. This chain links TRBV4-1 with TRBJ2-7; no clear D gene. Germline V lookup: CDR1 MGHRA, CDR2 YSYEKL. The V end lost 1 base, the J end lost 0 bases, and 10 bases lay between the germline ends. This CDR3 spans 15 amino acids. CDR3 in DNA: TGCGCCAGCAGCCAAGCTGGGCGGAGCTCCTACGAGCAGTACTTC. This encodes CASSQAGRSSYEQYF.

The sample holds one count of this clonotype. This rearrangement joins TRBV18 to TRBJ2-3, with TRBD2 matching 10 bases. J lost 2 bases, V lost 2 bases, and 4 bases had no gene match. In germline, CDR1 is KGHSH, CDR2 LQKENI. There are 16 residues in the CDR3. The CDR3 sequence: CASSPGSGRATDTQYF. CDR3 bases: TGTGCCAGCTCACCAGGCAGCGGGAGGGCCACAGATACGCAGTATTTT.

This clonotype was seen a few times. The chain uses TRBV4-2 and TRBJ2-2; D gene unclear. V lost 0 bases and J lost 0, with 14 bases in between. This CDR3 comprises 18 residues. Germline loops: CDR1 LGHNA, CDR2 YNFKEQ. This CDR3 reads CASSQEVRHTANTGELFF. The CDR3 region has the DNA TGTGCCAGCAGCCAAGAGGTTCGACATACCGCGAACACCGGGGAGCTGTTTTTT.

The chain employs TRBV20-1 and TRBJ2-5; TRBD1 aligns across 8 bases. Losses at the gene ends were 6 bases for V and 1 base for J; bases not matched to a gene: 1. The CDR3 contains 12 residues. Germline V lookup: CDR1 DFQATT, CDR2 SNEGSKA (reference sequence). CDR3 protein: CSAGTGQETQYF. In nucleotides, the CDR3 is TGCAGTGCAGGGACAGGCCAAGAGACCCAGTACTTC.

Only a few counts were recorded for this clonotype. The chain employs TRBV7-8 and TRBJ1-1, with D possibly being TRBD1 (5 bases). The V end lost 0 bases, the J end lost 3 bases, and 8 bases lay between the germline ends. The CDR3 totals 14 residues. Germline CDR1 is SGHVS and CDR2 is FQNEAQ. The CDR3 sequence is CASSLAGVYTEAFF. CDR3 coding DNA: TGTGCCAGCAGCTTAGCGGGGGTATACACTGAAGCTTTCTTT.

At least ten counts were recorded for this clonotype. DNA for the CDR3: TGCGCCAGCAGCCAAGATCTCTACAGAGGCTACACCTTC. It translates to CASSQDLYRGYTF. V is TRBV4-1 and J is TRBJ1-2; D remains unclear. Trimming took 0 bases from V and 8 from J, leaving 10 bases between them. In germline, CDR1 is MGHRA, CDR2 YSYEKL. This CDR3 has 13 residues.

This clonotype has a handful of counts. This chain uses TRBV12-3 or TRBV12-4 with TRBJ1-2; 9 bases agree with TRBD1. J was trimmed by 7 bases and V by 6 bases; bases with no gene match: 9. The CDR3 has 14 amino acids. The CDR3: CASRETGGIGGYTF. In DNA form, the CDR3 reads TGTGCCAGCAGAGAGACAGGGGGTATTGGTGGCTACACCTTC.

This clonotype showed up many times. The chain combines TRBV12-3 or TRBV12-4 with TRBJ1-1, with TRBD1 as a possible D gene (5 bases). The length of the CDR3 is 13 residues. V lost 3 bases and J 4 bases, leaving 9 bases between the germline ends. The CDR3 DNA follows: TGTGCCAGCAGTTTGGGGGGTGGCACTGAAGCTTTCTTT. The encoded protein is CASSLGGGTEAFF.

The V call is TRBV3-1, the J call TRBJ2-7, with D perhaps matching TRBD2 (5 bases). The germline V gene has CDR1 LGHDT and CDR2 YNNKEL (reference sequence). This CDR3 contains 15 residues. With 1 base removed from V and 6 bases from J, the gap between germline ends came to 16 bases. The CDR3, as DNA: TGTGCCAGCAGCCAAGGTGGTGGGAGTACTGTCGAGCAGTACTTC. Translated, it gives CASSQGGGSTVEQYF.

This clonotype occurred a few times. The V call is TRBV9, the J call TRBJ2-2; D not resolved. From germline, CDR1 is SGDLS and CDR2 YYNGEE. Trimming took 0 bases from V and 3 from J, leaving 9 bases between them. The CDR3 has 15 residues. The CDR3 sequence: CASSVVDGHTGELFF. CDR3 bases: TGTGCCAGCAGCGTAGTGGACGGACACACCGGGGAGCTGTTTTTT.

This clonotype was seen at least ten times. The chain links TRBV7-2 to TRBJ2-3; TRBD2 matches at 11 bases. In germline, CDR1 is SGHTA, CDR2 FQGNSA. The CDR3 extends over 15 amino acids. Trimming took 3 bases from V and 5 from J; bases not matched to a gene: 4. In DNA form, the CDR3 reads TGTGCCAGCAGCTTCGACGGGACTAGCGGAGATACGCAGTATTTT. It encodes CASSFDGTSGDTQYF.

The chain carries TRBV7-9 and TRBJ2-4, with D tentatively TRBD1 (6 bases). V lost 1 base to trimming and J lost 6 bases, with 10 bases between them. The CDR3 totals 14 residues. Germline lookup yields CDR1 SEHNR and CDR2 FQNEAQ (reference sequence). The CDR3 DNA follows: TGTGCCAGCAGCTTAGTGGAAGGGGGAAACATTCAGTACTTC. Amino acids: CASSLVEGGNIQYF. Full variable domain (missing parts from reference TRBV7-9 and TRBJ2-4): DTGVSQNPRHKITKRGQNVTFRCDPISEHNRLYWYRQTLGQGPEFLTYFQNEAQLEKSRLLSDRFSAERPKGSFSTLEIQRTEQGDSAMYLCASSLVEGGNIQYFGAGTRLSVL.

This chain links TRBV9 with TRBJ2-3; TRBD2 aligns across 12 bases. V was pared by 0 bases and J by 0 bases, with 23 bases of the junction left unmatched. The CDR3 is 24 residues long. Germline CDR1 and CDR2: SGDLS and YYNGEE. The chain's CDR3 is CASSVAFYPWTSGTNHLSTDTQYF. The CDR3 region has the DNA TGTGCCAGCAGCGTAGCGTTCTACCCTTGGACTAGCGGGACGAACCACCTTAGCACAGATACGCAGTATTTT.

This clonotype has at least ten counts. This chain links TRBV5-4 with TRBJ2-1; 7 positions match TRBD2. Germline CDR1 reads SGHNT; CDR2 reads YYREEE (reference sequence). CDR3 length: 17 residues. The J segment lost 0 bases and the V segment lost 4 bases, leaving 10 bases of the junction unmatched. The CDR3 reads CASSPRGVGSSYNEQFF. For the CDR3, the DNA is TGTGCCAGCAGCCCCCGGGGGGTCGGCAGCTCCTACAATGAGCAGTTCTTC. The full variable domain, with the rest looked up from reference TRBV5-4 and TRBJ2-1, is ETGVTQSPTHLIKTRGQQVTLRCSSQSGHNTVSWYQQALGQGPQFIFQYYREEENGRGNFPPRFSGLQFPNYSSELNVNALELDDSALYLCASSPRGVGSSYNEQFFGPGTRLTVL.